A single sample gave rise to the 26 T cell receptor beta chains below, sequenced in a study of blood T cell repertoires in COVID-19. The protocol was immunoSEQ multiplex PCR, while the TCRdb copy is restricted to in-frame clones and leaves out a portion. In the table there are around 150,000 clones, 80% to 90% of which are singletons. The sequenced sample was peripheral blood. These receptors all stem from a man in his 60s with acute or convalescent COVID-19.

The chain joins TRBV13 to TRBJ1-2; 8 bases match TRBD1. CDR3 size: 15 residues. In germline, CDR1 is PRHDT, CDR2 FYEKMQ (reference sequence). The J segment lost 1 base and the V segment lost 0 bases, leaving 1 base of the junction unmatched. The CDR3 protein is CASSLGDRDNYGYTF. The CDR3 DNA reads TGTGCCAGCAGCTTAGGGGACAGGGATAACTATGGCTACACCTTC.

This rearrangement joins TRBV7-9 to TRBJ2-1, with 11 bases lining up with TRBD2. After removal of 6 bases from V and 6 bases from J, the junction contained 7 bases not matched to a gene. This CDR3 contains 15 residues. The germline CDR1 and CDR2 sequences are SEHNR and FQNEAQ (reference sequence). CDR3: CASSLVLAGGNEQFF. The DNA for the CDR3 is TGTGCCAGCAGTCTCGTGCTAGCGGGAGGCAATGAGCAGTTCTTC.

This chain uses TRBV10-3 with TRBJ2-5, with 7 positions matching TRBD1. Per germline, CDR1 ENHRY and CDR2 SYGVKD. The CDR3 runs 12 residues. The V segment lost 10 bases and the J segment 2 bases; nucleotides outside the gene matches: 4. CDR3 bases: TGTGCCACTGGGACAGCTCAAGAGACCCAGTACTTC. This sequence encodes CATGTAQETQYF.

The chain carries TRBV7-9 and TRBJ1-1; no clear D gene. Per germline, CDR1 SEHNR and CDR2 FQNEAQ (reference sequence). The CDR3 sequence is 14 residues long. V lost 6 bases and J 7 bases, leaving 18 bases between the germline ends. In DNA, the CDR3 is TGTGCCAGCAGTTCCTCCGGGGTGGTGGGTGAAGCTTTCTTT. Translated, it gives CASSSSGVVGEAFF. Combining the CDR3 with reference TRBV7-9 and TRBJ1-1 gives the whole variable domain DTGVSQNPRHKITKRGQNVTFRCDPISEHNRLYWYRQTLGQGPEFLTYFQNEAQLEKSRLLSDRFSAERPKGSFSTLEIQRTEQGDSAMYLCASSSSGVVGEAFFGQGTRLTVV.

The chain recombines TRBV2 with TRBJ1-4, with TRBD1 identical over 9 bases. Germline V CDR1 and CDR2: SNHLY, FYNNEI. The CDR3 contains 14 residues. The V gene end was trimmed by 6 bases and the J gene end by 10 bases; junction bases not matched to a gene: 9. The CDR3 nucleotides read TGTGCCAGCAGAGCGGGACAGGGCGACGGAAAACTGTTTTTT. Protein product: CASRAGQGDGKLFF.

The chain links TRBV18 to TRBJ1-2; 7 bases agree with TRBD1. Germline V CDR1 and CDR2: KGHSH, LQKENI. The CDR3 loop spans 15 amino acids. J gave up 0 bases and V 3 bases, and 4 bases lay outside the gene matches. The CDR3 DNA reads TGTGCCAGCTCACCGGGACAGACGACTAACTATGGCTACACCTTC. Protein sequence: CASSPGQTTNYGYTF.

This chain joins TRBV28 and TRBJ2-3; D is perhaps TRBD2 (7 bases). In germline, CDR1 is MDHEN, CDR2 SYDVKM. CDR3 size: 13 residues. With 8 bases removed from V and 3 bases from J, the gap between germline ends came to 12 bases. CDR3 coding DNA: TGTGCCAGCGGGGGGGCCGGGACAGATACGCAGTATTTT. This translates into CASGGAGTDTQYF.

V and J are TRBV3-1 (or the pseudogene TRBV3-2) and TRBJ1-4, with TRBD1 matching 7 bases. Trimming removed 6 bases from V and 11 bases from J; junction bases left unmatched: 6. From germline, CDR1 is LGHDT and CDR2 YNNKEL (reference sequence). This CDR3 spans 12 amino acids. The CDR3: CASRTGDSKLFF. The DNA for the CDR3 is TGTGCCAGCAGAACAGGGGATTCGAAACTGTTTTTT.

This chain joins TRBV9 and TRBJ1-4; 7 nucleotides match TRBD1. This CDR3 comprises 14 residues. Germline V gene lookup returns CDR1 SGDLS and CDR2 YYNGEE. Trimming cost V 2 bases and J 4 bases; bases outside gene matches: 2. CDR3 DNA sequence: TGTGCCAGCAGCGTTCAGGGGGGTAATGAAAAACTGTTTTTT. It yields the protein CASSVQGGNEKLFF. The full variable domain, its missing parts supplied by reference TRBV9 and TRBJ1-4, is DSGVTQTPKHLITATGQRVTLRCSPRSGDLSVYWYQQSLDQGLQFLIQYYNGEERAKGNILERFSAQQFPDLHSELNLSSLELGDSALYFCASSVQGGNEKLFFGSGTQLSVL.

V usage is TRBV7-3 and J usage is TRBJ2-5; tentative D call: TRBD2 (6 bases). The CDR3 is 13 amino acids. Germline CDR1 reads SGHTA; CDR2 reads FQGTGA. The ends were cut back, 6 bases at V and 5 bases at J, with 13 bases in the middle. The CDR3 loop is CASSLDRGETQYF. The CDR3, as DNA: TGTGCCAGCAGTCTAGACCGGGGGGAGACCCAGTACTTC.

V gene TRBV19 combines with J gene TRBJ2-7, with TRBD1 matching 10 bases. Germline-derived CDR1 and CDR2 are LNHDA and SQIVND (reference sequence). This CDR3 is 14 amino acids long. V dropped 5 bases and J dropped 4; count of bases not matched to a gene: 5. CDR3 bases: TGTGCCAGTAGTTATGACAGGGGGCCGTACGAGCAGTACTTC. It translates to CASSYDRGPYEQYF.

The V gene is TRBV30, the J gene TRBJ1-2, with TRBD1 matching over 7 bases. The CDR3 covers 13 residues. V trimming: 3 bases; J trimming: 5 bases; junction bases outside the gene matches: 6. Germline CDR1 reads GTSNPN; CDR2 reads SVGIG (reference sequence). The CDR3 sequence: CAWRAPGGYGYTF. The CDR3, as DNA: TGTGCCTGGAGGGCCCCAGGGGGGTATGGCTACACCTTC.

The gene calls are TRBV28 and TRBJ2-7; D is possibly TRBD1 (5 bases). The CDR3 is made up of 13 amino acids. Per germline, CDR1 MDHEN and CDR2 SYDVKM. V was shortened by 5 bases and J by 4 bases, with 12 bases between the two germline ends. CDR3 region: CASSGQLPYEQYF. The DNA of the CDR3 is TGTGCCAGCAGTGGACAACTACCTTACGAGCAGTACTTC. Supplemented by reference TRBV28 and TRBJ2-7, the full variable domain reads DVKVTQSSRYLVKRTGEKVFLECVQDMDHENMFWYRQDPGLGLRLIYFSYDVKMKEKGDIPEGYSVSREKKERFSLILESASTNQTSMYLCASSGQLPYEQYFGPGTRLTVT.

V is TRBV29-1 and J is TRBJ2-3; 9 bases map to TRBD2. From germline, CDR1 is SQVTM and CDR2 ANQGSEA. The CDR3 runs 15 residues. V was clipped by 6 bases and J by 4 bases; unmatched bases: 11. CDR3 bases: TGCAGCGTCGAGGTAGCGGGAGAGTACCCAGATACGCAGTATTTT. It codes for CSVEVAGEYPDTQYF.

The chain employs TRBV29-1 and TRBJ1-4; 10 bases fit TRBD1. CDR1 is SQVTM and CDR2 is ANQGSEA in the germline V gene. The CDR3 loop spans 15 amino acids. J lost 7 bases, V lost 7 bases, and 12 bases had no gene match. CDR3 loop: CSGGTGVHRGEKLFF. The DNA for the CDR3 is TGCAGCGGGGGGACAGGGGTTCATCGGGGTGAAAAACTGTTTTTT.

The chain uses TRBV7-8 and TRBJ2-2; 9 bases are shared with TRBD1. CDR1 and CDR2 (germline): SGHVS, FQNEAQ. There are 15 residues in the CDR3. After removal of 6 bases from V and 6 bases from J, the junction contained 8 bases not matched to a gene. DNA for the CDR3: TGTGCCAGCAGATCCGGGACAGGGCGGGCCGGGGAGCTGTTTTTT. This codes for CASRSGTGRAGELFF.

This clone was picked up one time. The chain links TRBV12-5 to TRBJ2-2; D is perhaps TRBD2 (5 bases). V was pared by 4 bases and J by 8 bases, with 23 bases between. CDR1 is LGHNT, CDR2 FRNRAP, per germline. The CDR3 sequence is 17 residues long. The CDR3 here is CASGSSLSTGILGELFF. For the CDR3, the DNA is TGTGCTAGTGGTTCGTCCCTTAGCACCGGGATACTAGGGGAGCTGTTTTTT.

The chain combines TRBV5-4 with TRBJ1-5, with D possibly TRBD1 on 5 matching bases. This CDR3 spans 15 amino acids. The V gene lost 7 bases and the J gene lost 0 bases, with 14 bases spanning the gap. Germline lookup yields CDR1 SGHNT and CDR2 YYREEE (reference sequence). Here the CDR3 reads CASARDPYSNQPQHF. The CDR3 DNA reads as TGTGCCAGCGCCAGGGATCCTTATAGCAATCAGCCCCAGCATTTT.

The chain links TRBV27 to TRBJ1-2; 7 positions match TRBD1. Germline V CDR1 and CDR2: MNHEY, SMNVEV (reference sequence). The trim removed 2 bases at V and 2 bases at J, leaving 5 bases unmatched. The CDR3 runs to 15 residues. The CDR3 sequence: CASSLGAGGNYGYTF. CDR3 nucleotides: TGTGCCAGCAGTTTAGGGGCAGGGGGAAACTATGGCTACACCTTC.

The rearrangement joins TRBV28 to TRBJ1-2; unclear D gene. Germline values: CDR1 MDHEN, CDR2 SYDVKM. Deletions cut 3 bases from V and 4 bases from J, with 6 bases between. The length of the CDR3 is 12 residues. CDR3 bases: TGTGCCAGCAGTTTGGGCAGCTATGGCTACACCTTC. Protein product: CASSLGSYGYTF.

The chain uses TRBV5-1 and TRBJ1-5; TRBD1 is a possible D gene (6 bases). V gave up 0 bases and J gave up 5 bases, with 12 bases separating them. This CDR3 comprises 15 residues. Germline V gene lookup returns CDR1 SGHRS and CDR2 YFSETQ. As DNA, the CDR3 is TGCGCCAGCAGCTTGGGGGACACGAGAGATCAGCCCCAGCATTTT. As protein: CASSLGDTRDQPQHF.

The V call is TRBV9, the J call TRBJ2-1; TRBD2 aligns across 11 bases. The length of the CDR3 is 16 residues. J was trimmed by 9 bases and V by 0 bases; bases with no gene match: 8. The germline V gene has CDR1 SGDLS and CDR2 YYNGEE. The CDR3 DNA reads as TGTGCCAGCAGCGTAGAAATAGCGGGAGGGGGGAGTGAGCAGTTCTTC. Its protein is CASSVEIAGGGSEQFF.

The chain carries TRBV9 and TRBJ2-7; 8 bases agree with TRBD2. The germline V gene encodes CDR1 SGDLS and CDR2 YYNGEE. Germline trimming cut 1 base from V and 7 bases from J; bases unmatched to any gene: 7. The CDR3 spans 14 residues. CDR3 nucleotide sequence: TGTGCCAGCAGCGTAACCGGGGGGGTCTGGGAGCAGTACTTC. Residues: CASSVTGGVWEQYF.

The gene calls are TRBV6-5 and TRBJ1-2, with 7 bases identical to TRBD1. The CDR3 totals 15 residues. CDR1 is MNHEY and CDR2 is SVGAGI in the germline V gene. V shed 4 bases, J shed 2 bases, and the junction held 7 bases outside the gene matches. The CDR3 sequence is CASSFGTVKNYGYTF. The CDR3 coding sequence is TGTGCCAGCAGTTTCGGGACAGTTAAAAACTATGGCTACACCTTC.

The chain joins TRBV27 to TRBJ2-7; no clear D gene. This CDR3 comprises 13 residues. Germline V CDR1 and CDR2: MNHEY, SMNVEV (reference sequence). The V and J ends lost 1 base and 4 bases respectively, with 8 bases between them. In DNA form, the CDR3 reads TGTGCCAGCAGTTTATATGACGGGTACGAGCAGTACTTC. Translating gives CASSLYDGYEQYF.

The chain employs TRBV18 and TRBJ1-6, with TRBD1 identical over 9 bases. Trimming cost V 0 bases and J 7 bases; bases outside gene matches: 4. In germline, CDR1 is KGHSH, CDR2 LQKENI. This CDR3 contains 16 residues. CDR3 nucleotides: TGTGCCAGCTCACCACCCACAGGGGGCATCAATTCACCCCTCCACTTT. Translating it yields CASSPPTGGINSPLHF.